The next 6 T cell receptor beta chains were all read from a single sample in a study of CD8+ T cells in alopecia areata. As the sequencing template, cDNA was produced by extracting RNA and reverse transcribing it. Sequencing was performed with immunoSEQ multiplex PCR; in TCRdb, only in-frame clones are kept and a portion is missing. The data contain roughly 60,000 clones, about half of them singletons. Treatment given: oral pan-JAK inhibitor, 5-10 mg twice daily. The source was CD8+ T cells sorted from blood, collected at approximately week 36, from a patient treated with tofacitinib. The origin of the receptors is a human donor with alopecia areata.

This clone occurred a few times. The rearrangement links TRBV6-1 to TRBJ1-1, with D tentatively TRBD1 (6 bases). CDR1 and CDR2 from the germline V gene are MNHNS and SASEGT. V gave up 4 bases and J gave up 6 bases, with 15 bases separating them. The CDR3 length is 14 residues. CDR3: CASSVLGAYSEAFF. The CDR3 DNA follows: TGTGCCAGCAGTGTATTGGGGGCTTACTCTGAAGCTTTCTTT.

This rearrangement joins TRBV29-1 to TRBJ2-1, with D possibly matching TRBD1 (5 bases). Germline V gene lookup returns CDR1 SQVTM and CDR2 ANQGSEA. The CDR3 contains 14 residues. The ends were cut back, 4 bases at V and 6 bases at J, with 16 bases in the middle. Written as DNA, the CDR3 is TGCAGCGTTGTGGGTCAGGGTCTCCTCAATGAGCAGTTCTTC. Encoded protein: CSVVGQGLLNEQFF.

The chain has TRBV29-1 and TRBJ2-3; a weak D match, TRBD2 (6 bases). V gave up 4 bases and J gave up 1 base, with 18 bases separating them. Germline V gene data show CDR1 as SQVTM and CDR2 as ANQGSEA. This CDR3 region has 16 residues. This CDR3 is CSVVGREPAGTDTQYF. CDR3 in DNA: TGCAGCGTTGTGGGACGGGAGCCCGCCGGCACAGATACGCAGTATTTT.

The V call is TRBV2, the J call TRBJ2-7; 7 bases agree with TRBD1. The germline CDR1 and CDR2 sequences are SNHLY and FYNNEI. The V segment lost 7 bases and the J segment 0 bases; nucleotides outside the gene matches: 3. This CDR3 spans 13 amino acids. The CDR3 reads CASTGTVSYEQYF. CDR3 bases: TGTGCCAGCACTGGGACAGTCTCCTACGAGCAGTACTTC.

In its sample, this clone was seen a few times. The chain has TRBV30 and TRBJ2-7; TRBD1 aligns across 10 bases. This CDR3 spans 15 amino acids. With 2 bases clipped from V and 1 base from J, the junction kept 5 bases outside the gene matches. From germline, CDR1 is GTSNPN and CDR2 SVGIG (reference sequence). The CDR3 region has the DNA TGTGCCTGGAGTACAAGGACAGGGGGTTCCTACGAGCAGTACTTC. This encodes CAWSTRTGGSYEQYF.

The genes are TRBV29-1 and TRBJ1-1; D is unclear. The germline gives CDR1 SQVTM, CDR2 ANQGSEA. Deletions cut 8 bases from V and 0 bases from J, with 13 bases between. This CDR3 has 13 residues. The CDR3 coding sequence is TGCAGCTTCGCGGAGCCCCTGAACACTGAAGCTTTCTTT. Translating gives CSFAEPLNTEAFF. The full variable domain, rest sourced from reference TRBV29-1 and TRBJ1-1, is SAVISQKPSRDICQRGTSLTIQCQVDSQVTMMFWYRQQPGQSLTLIATANQGSEATYESGFVIDKFPISRPNLTFSTLTVSNMSPEDSSIYLCSFAEPLNTEAFFGQGTRLTVV.